This TCR beta chain came from a study of OX40 agonist ivuxolimab in advanced cancers. Background on the study: The dose-escalation group included hepatocellular carcinoma, melanoma, renal cell carcinoma and head and neck cancer.

At baseline, cycle 4 day 1, and cycle 7 day 1, blood was sampled. CDR1 is SGHVS and CDR2 is FQNEAQ in the germline V gene. The CDR3 spans 16 residues. Deletions cut 5 bases from V and 3 bases from J, with 17 bases between. Details on this clone: What it binds is unknown.

Clones were read by immunoSEQ multiplex PCR, and TCRdb kept only the in-frame ones, dropping some. The sample contains tens of thousands of clones, roughly 86% of which appear only once. Study outcomes and limitations: People who partly responded at 0.1-3.0 mg/kg had some of the least clonal expansion seen.

V and J are TRBV7-8 and TRBJ1-5; D remains unclear. The sample here was CD4+ or CD8+ T cells sorted from blood, taken in a trial of the OX40 agonist ivuxolimab. The TCR was taken from an adult with an advanced solid tumor such as melanoma, head and neck, liver or kidney cancer. DNA for the CDR3: TGTGCCAGCAGCCCCCTAGTAAAGGGCTACAATCAGCCCCAGCATTTT. Translation gives CASSPLVKGYNQPQHF.